One and the same sample provided the 17 T cell receptor beta chains below, sequenced in a study of shared clonotypes between healthy human individuals. Here immunoSEQ multiplex PCR was the method, and the copy in TCRdb shows in-frame clones only, minus some. This sample has about 1.1 million clones, with 75% to 85% found just once. The sequenced sample consisted of memory CD4+ T cells from PBMCs. As for subset: CD45RA-negative fraction. These receptors came from a man aged 18 to 35 in good health. Some clones in this sample may be carry-over from other donors' samples.

The chain employs TRBV7-2 and TRBJ1-5; TRBD1 aligns across 9 bases. Germline CDR1 and CDR2: SGHTA and FQGNSA. V was pared by 4 bases and J by 5 bases, with 6 bases of the junction left unmatched. The CDR3 consists of 15 residues. CDR3 protein: CASSSRTGVDQPQHF. The CDR3, as DNA: TGTGCCAGCAGCTCCCGGACAGGGGTGGATCAGCCCCAGCATTTT.

This sequence joins TRBV5-1 and TRBJ2-7; no reliable D call. Trimming took off 4 bases at V and 2 bases at J, with 19 bases between the two ends. Germline CDR1 reads SGHRS; CDR2 reads YFSETQ. This CDR3 is built from 16 residues. CDR3 region: CASSPTSGPRTYEQYF. CDR3 nucleotides: TGCGCCAGCAGCCCAACATCCGGCCCACGCACCTACGAGCAGTACTTC.

The chain recombines TRBV29-1 with TRBJ2-7; 8 positions match TRBD2. After removal of 6 bases from V and 3 bases from J, the junction contained 16 bases not matched to a gene. This CDR3 region has 16 residues. Germline V lookup: CDR1 SQVTM, CDR2 ANQGSEA. CDR3 DNA: TGCAGCGTATCCACCACTAGCGGTTTTTCCCGCTACGAGCAGTACTTC. Translating gives CSVSTTSGFSRYEQYF.

Only one count was recorded for this clone. The V call is TRBV28, the J call TRBJ1-3; D not resolved. The ends were cut back, 7 bases at V and 4 bases at J, with 17 bases in the middle. Germline CDR1 is MDHEN and CDR2 is SYDVKM. CDR3 length equals 15 residues. CDR3 coding DNA: TGTGCCAGCACATTAGGTGGAGCAGGCGGAAACACCATATATTTT. Amino acids: CASTLGGAGGNTIYF.

The genes are TRBV2 and TRBJ2-1; TRBD2 agrees at 12 bases. CDR1 and CDR2 (germline): SNHLY, FYNNEI. Trimming cost V 6 bases and J 2 bases; bases outside gene matches: 2. This CDR3 is 15 amino acids long. The CDR3 DNA reads TGTGCCAGCAGAGGACTAGCGGGAACCTACAATGAGCAGTTCTTC. It codes for CASRGLAGTYNEQFF.

V usage is TRBV5-4 and J usage is TRBJ2-7, with TRBD2 matching 7 bases. V was clipped by 10 bases and J by 6 bases; unmatched bases: 16. This CDR3 comprises 14 residues. The germline V gene encodes CDR1 SGHNT and CDR2 YYREEE (reference sequence). This chain's CDR3 is CASKFGGGVGEQYF. The CDR3 DNA reads TGTGCCTCCAAGTTCGGGGGAGGGGTGGGCGAGCAGTACTTC. The whole variable domain, filled in from reference TRBV5-4 and TRBJ2-7, reads ETGVTQSPTHLIKTRGQQVTLRCSSQSGHNTVSWYQQALGQGPQFIFQYYREEENGRGNFPPRFSGLQFPNYSSELNVNALELDDSALYLCASKFGGGVGEQYFGPGTRLTVT.

This clone was counted only a few times. J is TRBJ1-5 and V is TRBV30; D unresolved. The CDR3 length is 15 residues. V was cut by 3 bases and J by 1 base, with 13 bases left in between. Germline CDR1 reads GTSNPN; CDR2 reads SVGIG (reference sequence). The CDR3 reads CAWRRGGGSNQPQHF. In nucleotides, the CDR3 is TGTGCCTGGAGGCGCGGTGGTGGGAGCAATCAGCCCCAGCATTTT. The complete variable domain, with remaining parts taken from reference TRBV30 and TRBJ1-5, reads SQTIHQWPATLVQPVGSPLSLECTVEGTSNPNLYWYRQAAGRGLQLLFYSVGIGQISSEVPQNLSASRPQDRQFILSSKKLLLSDSGFYLCAWRRGGGSNQPQHFGDGTRLSIL.

This clone was found a few times. The chain couples TRBV30 to TRBJ2-1; no clear D. This CDR3 is built from 13 residues. Trimming removed 4 bases from V and 8 bases from J, with 15 bases in between. CDR1 is GTSNPN, CDR2 SVGIG, per germline (reference sequence). The chain's CDR3 is CAWTSTSGYEQFF. As DNA, the CDR3 is TGTGCCTGGACTTCCACCTCGGGCTATGAGCAGTTCTTC.

To note about this clone: This specimen includes other DNA sequences encoding the same CDR3. This chain uses TRBV2 with TRBJ2-7; 12 bases agree with TRBD2. The CDR3 sequence is 16 residues long. The germline V gene has CDR1 SNHLY and CDR2 FYNNEI. After removal of 7 bases from V and 4 bases from J, the junction contained 11 bases not matched to a gene. CDR3 nucleotides: TGTGCCAGCACCAAAACTAGCGGGAGGAGCTCTTACGAGCAGTACTTC. Translated: CASTKTSGRSSYEQYF.

The rearrangement uses TRBV5-1 and TRBJ1-2; unclear D gene. Looked up from germline, CDR1 is SGHRS and CDR2 is YFSETQ. CDR3 length: 16 amino acids. With 4 bases removed from V and 5 bases from J, the gap between germline ends came to 21 bases. The CDR3 DNA is TGCGCCAGCAGCCGTGAACCTTCGGCCGCTCAGTATGGCTACACCTTC. Its protein product is CASSREPSAAQYGYTF.

The chain combines TRBV18 with TRBJ2-3; TRBD1 matches at 7 bases. The germline gives CDR1 KGHSH, CDR2 LQKENI. Trimming removed 4 bases from V and 6 bases from J; junction bases left unmatched: 13. CDR3 length equals 16 residues. In DNA form, the CDR3 reads TGTGCCAGCTCACAACTTAGGGGGCCGGGTGTTGATACGCAGTATTTT. Protein product: CASSQLRGPGVDTQYF.

The chain carries TRBV7-9 and TRBJ2-5; no reliable D call. The CDR3 spans 14 residues. The germline V gene encodes CDR1 SEHNR and CDR2 FQNEAQ (reference sequence). Trimming cost V 4 bases and J 1 base, with 10 bases left between them. The CDR3 loop reads CASSSKQSQETQYF. CDR3 DNA: TGTGCCAGCAGCTCAAAACAGAGCCAAGAGACCCAGTACTTC.

This sequence joins TRBV7-7 and TRBJ2-7; possibly TRBD2 for D (6 bases). V lost 5 bases, J lost 7 bases, and 15 bases lay in between. Germline values: CDR1 SSHAT, CDR2 FNYEAQ (reference sequence). The CDR3 loop spans 13 amino acids. CDR3 in DNA: TGTGCCAGCAGCCCCGGGACTGGGGGGGAGCAGTACTTC. Residues: CASSPGTGGEQYF.

This sequence joins TRBV7-2 and TRBJ2-3; D is unresolved. Germline V gene lookup returns CDR1 SGHTA and CDR2 FQGNSA. The CDR3 has 14 amino acids. V was pared by 5 bases and J by 7 bases, with 16 bases between. CDR3 sequence reads: CASSLRQVPNTQYF. CDR3 DNA: TGTGCCAGCAGCCTCAGGCAGGTCCCGAATACGCAGTATTTT.

The CDR3 DNA reads TGTGCCAGCAGTTTGGGACAGGGATGGGAGCAGTACTTC. It translates to CASSLGQGWEQYF. The V call is TRBV28, the J call TRBJ2-7; 9 nucleotides match TRBD1. V lost 3 bases and J lost 7; bases outside the gene matches: 4. The CDR3 consists of 13 residues. CDR1 is MDHEN, CDR2 SYDVKM, per germline.

The rearrangement uses TRBV21-1 and TRBJ2-7; TRBD1 is the table's D call and was not checked against the DNA. TRBV21-1 is an annotated pseudogene. This CDR3 spans 17 amino acids. The CDR3 DNA sequence: TGTGCCAGCAGCCTCTGCCGTCGGGACAGCCAGTCCTACGAGCAGTACTTC. This encodes CASSLCRRDSQSYEQYF.

The chain carries TRBV7-6 and TRBJ2-3; D not certain. V was trimmed by 4 bases and J by 7 bases, leaving 9 bases between them. This CDR3 is built from 12 residues. Germline V gene data show CDR1 as SGHVS and CDR2 as FNYEAQ. The CDR3 region has the DNA TGTGCCAGCAGCTCCCGGGCCCATACGCAGTATTTT. It translates to CASSSRAHTQYF.